The 27 T cell receptor beta chains in this list originate from one sample, sequenced in a study of blood T cell repertoires in COVID-19. Assay: immunoSEQ multiplex PCR; the TCRdb copy retains only in-frame clones and omits some. The sample shows over 90,000 clones, around 80% of them seen only once. Sequencing was done on a sample of peripheral blood. These receptors came from a man aged 45-65 years with active or convalescent COVID-19.

The CDR3 DNA follows: TGTGCCAGCTCACCCCTCGGAGAGGGGGCGGGAGAGACCCAGTACTTC. Translation: CASSPLGEGAGETQYF. This chain uses TRBV18 with TRBJ2-5, with 7 nucleotides matching TRBD1. The CDR3 totals 16 residues. The V segment lost 3 bases and the J segment 4 bases; nucleotides outside the gene matches: 11. Germline CDR1 KGHSH, CDR2 LQKENI.

The rearrangement uses TRBV2 and TRBJ2-2; D remains unclear. The CDR3 consists of 13 residues. The ends were cut back, 4 bases at V and 2 bases at J, with 5 bases in the middle. Germline values: CDR1 SNHLY, CDR2 FYNNEI. For the CDR3, the DNA is TGTGCCAGCAGTGGGCAAAACACCGGGGAGCTGTTTTTT. Its translation: CASSGQNTGELFF.

The sample holds a few counts of this clone. The J gene is TRBJ1-5, the V gene TRBV28; TRBD1 matches 10 bases. V shed 8 bases and J 5 bases; nucleotides not matched to a gene: 9. The CDR3 sequence is 15 residues long. Germline-derived CDR1 and CDR2 are MDHEN and SYDVKM. DNA for the CDR3: TGTGCCAGCCGCTGGGACAGGGGCGTCTATCAGCCCCAGCATTTT. It specifies CASRWDRGVYQPQHF.

The rearrangement uses TRBV3-1 (or the pseudogene TRBV3-2) and TRBJ1-1; D is uncertain. Germline V CDR1 and CDR2: LGHDT, YNNKEL (reference sequence). V shed 0 bases and J shed 1 base, with 6 bases lying between them. The CDR3 sequence is 14 residues long. The CDR3 DNA is TGTGCCAGCAGCCAAGATGGAGGGAACACTGAAGCTTTCTTT. Amino acids: CASSQDGGNTEAFF.

This clone was seen once. This chain uses TRBV4-2 with TRBJ1-1, with D perhaps TRBD1 (6 bases). Between the trimmed V and J ends, which lost 0 bases and 11 bases, there was a span of 13 bases. Germline assignment: CDR1 LGHNA and CDR2 YNFKEQ. This CDR3 has 13 residues. The CDR3, as DNA: TGTGCCAGCAGCCAAGAATCAGGGGCAGCGGCTTTCTTT. Translating it yields CASSQESGAAAFF.

The V gene is TRBV28, the J gene TRBJ2-5; 9 bases fit TRBD2. The V and J ends lost 3 bases and 2 bases, in that order; junction bases with no gene match: 7. Germline CDR1 and CDR2: MDHEN and SYDVKM. The CDR3 has 16 amino acids. CDR3 nucleotides: TGTGCCAGCAGTTTCACCAGCGGGGGGTTGCAAGAGACCCAGTACTTC. This encodes CASSFTSGGLQETQYF.

The V call is TRBV2, the J call TRBJ1-2; D perhaps matches TRBD1 (5 bases). The length of the CDR3 is 12 residues. Germline CDR1 SNHLY, CDR2 FYNNEI. Trimming removed 9 bases from V and 3 bases from J, with 11 bases in between. CDR3 DNA: TGTGCCAGGGGGGGGACGGACTATGGCTACACCTTC. The encoded protein is CARGGTDYGYTF.

The CDR3, as DNA: TGTGCCAGCAGCTTAGATCCGGGCTCCTACAATGAGCAGTTCTTC. Residues: CASSLDPGSYNEQFF. The chain recombines TRBV7-2 with TRBJ2-1; D gene ambiguous. CDR1 and CDR2 from the germline V gene are SGHTA and FQGNSA. The V gene lost 1 base and the J gene lost 0 bases, with 7 bases spanning the gap. The CDR3 has 15 amino acids.

The chain is built from TRBV28 and TRBJ2-5, with a possible D match to TRBD1 (5 bases). With 7 bases removed from V and 5 bases from J, the gap between germline ends came to 8 bases. The germline CDR1 and CDR2 sequences are MDHEN and SYDVKM. The CDR3 is 11 amino acids. CDR3 nucleotides: TGTGCCAGCAACAACAGGGAGACCCAGTACTTC. Its protein is CASNNRETQYF.

The CDR3 region is CASVTPWTSRETQYF. For the CDR3, the DNA is TGTGCCAGTGTGACACCTTGGACTAGCCGGGAGACCCAGTACTTC. This chain links TRBV19 with TRBJ2-5, with TRBD2 matching over 8 bases. Germline loops: CDR1 LNHDA, CDR2 SQIVND (reference sequence). This CDR3 has 15 residues. The trim removed 8 bases at V and 5 bases at J, leaving 13 bases unmatched.

The CDR3: CASRPTSVMAQYF. CDR3 bases: TGTGCCAGCAGACCGACTAGCGTGATGGCCCAGTACTTC. V gene TRBV27 combines with J gene TRBJ2-5; 8 bases agree with TRBD2. Germline CDR1 reads MNHEY; CDR2 reads SMNVEV (reference sequence). The V and J ends lost 6 bases and 9 bases, in that order; junction bases with no gene match: 9. This CDR3 spans 13 amino acids.

The chain couples TRBV6-5 to TRBJ2-3; D remains unclear. The CDR3 totals 12 residues. Trimming left V 6 bases short and J 3 bases short, with 7 bases between. The germline CDR1 and CDR2 sequences are MNHEY and SVGAGI. The CDR3: CASRQSTDTQYF. In nucleotides, the CDR3 is TGTGCCAGCAGACAATCAACAGATACGCAGTATTTT.

This clone appeared a few times. The chain is built from TRBV24-1 and TRBJ1-2, with a possible D match to TRBD1 (5 bases). In germline, CDR1 is KGHDR, CDR2 SFDVKD. This CDR3 contains 14 residues. V lost 4 bases and J lost 1, with 9 bases in between. The CDR3: CATSDRTFNYGYTF. CDR3 bases: TGTGCCACCAGTGACCGGACATTTAACTATGGCTACACCTTC.

The chain has TRBV18 and TRBJ2-2, with a possible D match to TRBD1 (6 bases). The length of the CDR3 is 13 residues. The germline V and J ends were trimmed by 4 bases and 4 bases, with 7 bases remaining between them. The germline V gene has CDR1 KGHSH and CDR2 LQKENI. Here the CDR3 reads CASSLQGTGELFF. For the CDR3, the DNA is TGTGCCAGCTCACTACAGGGCACCGGGGAGCTGTTTTTT.

This chain links TRBV5-1 with TRBJ1-2; D gene unclear. The length of the CDR3 is 15 residues. The germline V and J ends were trimmed by 0 bases and 4 bases, with 13 bases remaining between them. The V gene's germline CDR1 is SGHRS and CDR2 YFSETQ. CDR3 nucleotide sequence: TGCGCCAGCAGCTTGGGAGTAGAGGGCCTCTATGGCTACACCTTC. This sequence encodes CASSLGVEGLYGYTF.

The chain employs TRBV6-5 and TRBJ2-7, with a weak D call TRBD2 (5 bases). Germline CDR1 and CDR2: MNHEY and SVGAGI. Deletions cut 6 bases from V and 0 bases from J, with 9 bases between. The CDR3 contains 13 residues. In DNA, the CDR3 is TGTGCCAGCAGCCGGGGATTCTCCTACGAGCAGTACTTC. Translated: CASSRGFSYEQYF.

The rearrangement links TRBV30 to TRBJ1-2; TRBD1 agrees at 7 bases. The CDR3 spans 13 residues. Germline assignment: CDR1 GTSNPN and CDR2 SVGIG (reference sequence). V shed 2 bases and J 8 bases; nucleotides not matched to a gene: 8. CDR3 protein: CAWSPRTGRGYTF. DNA of the CDR3: TGTGCCTGGAGTCCTCGGACAGGACGGGGCTACACCTTC.

This chain joins TRBV6-1 and TRBJ1-5; the D is unclear. V was shortened by 5 bases and J by 4 bases, with 9 bases between the two germline ends. Looked up from germline, CDR1 is MNHNS and CDR2 is SASEGT. CDR3 size: 13 residues. The CDR3 loop is CASSWPNNQPQHF. CDR3 in DNA: TGTGCCAGCAGTTGGCCCAATAATCAGCCCCAGCATTTT.

The chain recombines TRBV20-1 with TRBJ2-5; a possible D gene is TRBD1 (6 bases). V was cut by 6 bases and J by 4 bases, with 9 bases left in between. The CDR3 totals 11 residues. CDR1 is DFQATT and CDR2 is SNEGSKA in the germline V gene (reference sequence). CDR3 loop: CSALDRETQYF. CDR3 sequence (DNA): TGCAGTGCGCTGGACAGAGAGACCCAGTACTTC.

The chain recombines TRBV5-1 with TRBJ1-4; D might be TRBD1 (5 bases). The CDR3 sequence is 14 residues long. V was pared by 7 bases and J by 2 bases, with 12 bases between. Germline values: CDR1 SGHRS, CDR2 YFSETQ. This chain's CDR3 is CASRQGITNEKLFF. The CDR3, as DNA: TGCGCCAGCCGCCAGGGTATCACTAATGAAAAACTGTTTTTT.

The chain couples TRBV18 to TRBJ1-6, with TRBD1 matching 7 bases. This CDR3 region has 15 residues. CDR1 and CDR2 from the germline V gene are KGHSH and LQKENI. The ends lost 3 bases at V and 5 bases at J; junction bases unmatched: 4. CDR3 bases: TGTGCCAGCTCACCCCCGGGGACAGATAATTCACCCCTCCACTTT. Amino acid sequence: CASSPPGTDNSPLHF.

This clone showed up just a few times. V usage is TRBV18 and J usage is TRBJ1-6; 10 bases align to TRBD1. This CDR3 comprises 14 residues. Looked up from germline, CDR1 is KGHSH and CDR2 is LQKENI. V shed 6 bases and J 10 bases; nucleotides not matched to a gene: 6. CDR3 sequence reads: CASSPGTGASPLHF. The CDR3 nucleotides read TGTGCCAGCTCTCCCGGGACAGGGGCGTCACCCCTCCACTTT.

CDR3 residues: CASSFRLDNEQFF. As DNA, the CDR3 is TGCGCCAGCAGCTTCAGACTCGACAATGAGCAGTTCTTC. The rearrangement joins TRBV5-1 to TRBJ2-1, with unresolved D. Germline CDR1 is SGHRS and CDR2 is YFSETQ. The CDR3 extends over 13 amino acids. The ends were cut back, 2 bases at V and 5 bases at J, with 8 bases in the middle.

This clone was seen just once. The chain uses TRBV4-1 and TRBJ2-5, with TRBD2 matching 7 bases. The ends lost 4 bases at V and 5 bases at J; junction bases unmatched: 13. CDR1 is MGHRA and CDR2 is YSYEKL in the germline V gene. The CDR3 is made up of 16 amino acids. The CDR3 DNA sequence: TGCGCCAGCAGCCCCCCTGGGACTAACCGCCGGGAGACCCAGTACTTC. Amino acid sequence: CASSPPGTNRRETQYF.

Only one count was recorded for this clone. This sequence joins TRBV27 and TRBJ2-7, with a tentative D call TRBD2 (6 bases). V was cut by 0 bases and J by 6 bases, with 6 bases left in between. This CDR3 is built from 12 residues. Germline V CDR1 and CDR2: MNHEY, SMNVEV (reference sequence). CDR3 protein: CASSLSSGEQYV. Here the CDR3 DNA reads TGTGCCAGCAGTTTATCTAGCGGCGAGCAGTACGTC.

This chain uses TRBV6-2 or TRBV6-3 with TRBJ2-1, with 8 bases aligning to TRBD2. Trimming removed 0 bases from V and 6 bases from J; junction bases left unmatched: 4. This CDR3 region has 15 residues. Germline CDR1 reads MNHEY; CDR2 reads SVGEGT. The CDR3, as DNA: TGTGCCAGCAGTTACTCTCTTGCGGGGGGCAATGAGCAGTTCTTC. This translates into CASSYSLAGGNEQFF.

This clone showed up just a few times. V is TRBV16 and J is TRBJ1-5, with D uncertain. Germline CDR1 and CDR2: KGHSY and FQNENV. Between the trimmed V and J ends, which lost 0 bases and 3 bases, there was a span of 9 bases. The CDR3 runs 15 residues. CDR3 sequence (DNA): TGTGCCAGCAGCCAATCGGCCCAGGACAATCAGCCCCAGCATTTT. It encodes CASSQSAQDNQPQHF.